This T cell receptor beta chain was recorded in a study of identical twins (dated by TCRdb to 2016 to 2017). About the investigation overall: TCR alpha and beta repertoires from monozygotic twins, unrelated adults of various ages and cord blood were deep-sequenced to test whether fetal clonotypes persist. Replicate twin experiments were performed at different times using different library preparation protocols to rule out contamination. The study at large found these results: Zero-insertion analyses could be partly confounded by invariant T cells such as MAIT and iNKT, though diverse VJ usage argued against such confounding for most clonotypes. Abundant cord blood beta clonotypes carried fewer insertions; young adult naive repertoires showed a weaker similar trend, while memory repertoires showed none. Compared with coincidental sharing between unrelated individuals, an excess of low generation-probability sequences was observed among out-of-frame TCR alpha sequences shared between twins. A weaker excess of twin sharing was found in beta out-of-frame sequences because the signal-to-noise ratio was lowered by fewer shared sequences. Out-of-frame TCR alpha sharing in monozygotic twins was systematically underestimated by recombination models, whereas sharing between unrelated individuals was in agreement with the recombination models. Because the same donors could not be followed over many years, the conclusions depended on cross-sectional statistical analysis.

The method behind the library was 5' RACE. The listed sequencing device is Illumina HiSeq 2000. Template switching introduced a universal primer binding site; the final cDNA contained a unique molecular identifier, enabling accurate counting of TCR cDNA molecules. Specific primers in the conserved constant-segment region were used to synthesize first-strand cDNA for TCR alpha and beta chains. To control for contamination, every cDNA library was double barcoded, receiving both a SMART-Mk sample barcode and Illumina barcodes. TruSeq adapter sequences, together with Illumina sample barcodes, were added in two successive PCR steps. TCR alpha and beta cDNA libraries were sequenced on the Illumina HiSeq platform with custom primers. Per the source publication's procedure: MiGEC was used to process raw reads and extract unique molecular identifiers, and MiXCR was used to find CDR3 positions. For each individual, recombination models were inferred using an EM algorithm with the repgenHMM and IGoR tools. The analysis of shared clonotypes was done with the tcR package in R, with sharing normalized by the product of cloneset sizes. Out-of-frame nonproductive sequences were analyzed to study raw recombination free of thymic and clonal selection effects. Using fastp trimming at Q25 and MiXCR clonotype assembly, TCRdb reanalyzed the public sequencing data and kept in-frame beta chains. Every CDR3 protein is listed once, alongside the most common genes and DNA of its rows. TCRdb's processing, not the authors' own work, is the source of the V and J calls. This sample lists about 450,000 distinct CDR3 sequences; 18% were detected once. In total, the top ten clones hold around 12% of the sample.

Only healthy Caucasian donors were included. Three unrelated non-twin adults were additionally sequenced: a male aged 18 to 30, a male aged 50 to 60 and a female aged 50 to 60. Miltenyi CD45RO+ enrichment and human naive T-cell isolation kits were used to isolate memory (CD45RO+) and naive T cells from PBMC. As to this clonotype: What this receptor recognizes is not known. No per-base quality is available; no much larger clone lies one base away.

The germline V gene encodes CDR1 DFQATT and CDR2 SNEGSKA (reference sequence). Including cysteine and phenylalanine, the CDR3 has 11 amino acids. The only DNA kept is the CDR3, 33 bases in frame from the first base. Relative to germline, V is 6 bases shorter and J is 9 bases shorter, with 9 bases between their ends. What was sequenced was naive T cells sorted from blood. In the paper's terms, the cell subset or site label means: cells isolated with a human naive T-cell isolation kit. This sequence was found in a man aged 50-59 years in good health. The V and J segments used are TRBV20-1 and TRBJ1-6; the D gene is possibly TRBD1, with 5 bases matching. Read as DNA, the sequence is TGCAGTGCAGCGGGGGGTTCACCCCTCCACTTT. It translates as CSAAGGSPLHF.